The sample holds a few counts of the clone carrying this TCR beta chain. Its antigen is unknown. J lost 2 bases, V lost 2 bases, and 5 bases had no gene match. Germline CDR1 and CDR2: SGHTA and FQGTGA. The CDR3 is 15 amino acids. The data stem from a study of cytomegalovirus exposure and HLA in healthy donors. Study-level information: Out of about 360 genotyped donors, roughly 80% belonged to the Caucasian-associated ancestry cluster.

This PCR relied on a set of 60 Vbeta primers and 13 Jbeta primers. TCRdb's copy holds only in-frame clones and misses some; the assay was immunoSEQ multiplex PCR. The sample consists of around 99,000 clones, 70% to 80% of them appearing once. Study outcomes and limitations: The authors later found TCR association rates varying by HLA locus, with DRB1 most and HLA-C fewest. Reports state that TCR beta sequences accurately predicted most subjects' HLA-A and HLA-B alleles.

The specimen sequenced was PBMCs. V and J are TRBV7-3 and TRBJ1-1, with 7 nucleotides matching TRBD1. The TCR comes from a man aged 35 to 55 in good health and CMV-seronegative. CDR3 sequence: CASSLSGTANTEAFF. CDR3 in DNA: TGTGCCAGCAGCTTATCCGGGACAGCCAACACTGAAGCTTTCTTT. Full variable domain (remainder filled in from reference TRBV7-3 and TRBJ1-1): GAGVSQTPSNKVTEKGKYVELRCDPISGHTALYWYRQSLGQGPEFLIYFQGTGAADDSGLPNDRFFAVRPEGSVSTLKIQRTERGDSAVYLCASSLSGTANTEAFFGQGTRLTVV.